This T cell receptor (beta chain) was profiled in a study of T cell changes during pregnancy in multiple sclerosis. TCRdb keeps only in-frame clones here, not all; method: immunoSEQ multiplex PCR. This sample has about 40,000 clones, with about 88% found just once. The sequencing used CD8+ T cells from peripheral blood mononuclear cells, collected in the first trimester of pregnancy. The receptor comes from a female donor with multiple sclerosis, enrolled in a pregnancy study.

CDR3 sequence: CASSLLGREARGQPQHF. The CDR3 nucleotides are TGTGCCAGCAGCTTACTCGGGCGGGAGGCGCGGGGTCAGCCCCAGCATTTT. The chain recombines TRBV7-8 with TRBJ1-5; D gene ambiguous. The length of the CDR3 is 17 residues. Germline V gives CDR1 SGHVS, CDR2 FQNEAQ. V lost 2 bases and J lost 6, with 20 bases in between.